Following are 4 T cell receptor beta chains from one sample sequenced in a study of a mutant IDH1 vaccine in newly diagnosed glioma. For these TCRs, the target antigens are not known. TCRdb's copy holds only in-frame clones and misses some; the assay was immunoSEQ multiplex PCR. The sample has over 35,000 clones, roughly 84% seen once. Time point specified: week 35, safety follow-up. The content of each vaccine dose was 300 ug of mutant IDH1 20-mer peptide, and topical imiquimod accompanied it. This specimen consisted of PBMCs, obtained from a glioma patient whose treatment included an IDH1 peptide vaccine. These receptors came from a woman aged 50 to 65 with glioma.

The rearrangement uses TRBV5-6 and TRBJ1-1; the D is unclear. Germline CDR1 is SGHDT and CDR2 is YYEEEE. This CDR3 region has 13 residues. V was pared by 1 base and J by 1 base, with 5 bases between. CDR3 in DNA: TGTGCCAGCAGCTTGAATACGAACACTGAAGCTTTCTTT. Translation gives CASSLNTNTEAFF.

The rearrangement uses TRBV9 and TRBJ2-7; D is possibly TRBD1 or TRBD2 (5 bases each). There are 15 residues in the CDR3. Looked up from germline, CDR1 is SGDLS and CDR2 is YYNGEE. Trimming stripped 2 bases from V and 7 bases from J, with 19 bases between. The CDR3 loop reads CASSVDGTAVREQYF. The CDR3 bases are TGTGCCAGCAGCGTCGACGGGACGGCCGTTAGGGAGCAGTACTTC.

This chain connects TRBV5-1 to TRBJ1-4; TRBD1 matches 7 bases. This CDR3 has 15 amino acids. The V and J ends lost 0 bases and 7 bases, in that order; junction bases with no gene match: 6. Germline CDR1 reads SGHRS; CDR2 reads YFSETQ. The CDR3 nucleotides read TGCGCCAGCAGCTTGGAGGGGGCAGGGGGTGAAAAACTGTTTTTT. This sequence encodes CASSLEGAGGEKLFF. Full variable domain (remainder filled in from reference TRBV5-1 and TRBJ1-4): KAGVTQTPRYLIKTRGQQVTLSCSPISGHRSVSWYQQTPGQGLQFLFEYFSETQRNKGNFPGRFSGRQFSNSRSEMNVSTLELGDSALYLCASSLEGAGGEKLFFGSGTQLSVL.

A few counts support this clone. This sequence joins TRBV5-6 and TRBJ1-4, with 11 bases that match TRBD1. V dropped 5 bases and J dropped 8; count of bases not matched to a gene: 14. The CDR3 extends over 17 amino acids. Germline CDR1 SGHDT, CDR2 YYEEEE. The CDR3 reads CASSRDRGSNRREKLFF. The CDR3 DNA reads as TGTGCCAGCAGTCGGGACAGGGGGTCGAATAGGAGGGAAAAACTGTTTTTT.